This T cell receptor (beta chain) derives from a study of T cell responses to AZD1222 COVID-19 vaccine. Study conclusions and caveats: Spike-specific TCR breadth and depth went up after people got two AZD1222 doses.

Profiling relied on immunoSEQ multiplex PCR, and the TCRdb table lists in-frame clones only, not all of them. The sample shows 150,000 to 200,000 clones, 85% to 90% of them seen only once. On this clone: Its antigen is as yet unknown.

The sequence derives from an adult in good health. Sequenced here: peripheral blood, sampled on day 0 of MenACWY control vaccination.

The CDR3 loop reads CASSVNRGGDEQFF. CDR3 sequence (DNA): TGTGCCAGCAGCGTAAACAGGGGAGGCGATGAGCAGTTCTTC. J is TRBJ2-1 and V is TRBV13; D is perhaps TRBD1 (7 bases). The V end was cut by 5 bases, the J end by 8 bases, with 16 bases between. The CDR3 totals 14 residues. Per the germline V gene, CDR1 is PRHDT and CDR2 is FYEKMQ (reference sequence).